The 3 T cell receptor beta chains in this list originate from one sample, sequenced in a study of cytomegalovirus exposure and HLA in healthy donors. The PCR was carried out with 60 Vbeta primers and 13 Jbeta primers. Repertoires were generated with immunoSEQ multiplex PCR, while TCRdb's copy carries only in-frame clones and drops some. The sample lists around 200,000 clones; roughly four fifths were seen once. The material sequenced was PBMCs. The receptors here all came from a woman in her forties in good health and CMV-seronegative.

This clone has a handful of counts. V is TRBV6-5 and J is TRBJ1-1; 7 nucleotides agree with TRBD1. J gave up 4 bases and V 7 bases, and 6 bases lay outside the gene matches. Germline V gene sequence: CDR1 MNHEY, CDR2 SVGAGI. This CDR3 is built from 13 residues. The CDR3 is CASNRQGSTEAFF. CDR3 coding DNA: TGTGCCAGCAACCGACAGGGAAGCACTGAAGCTTTCTTT.

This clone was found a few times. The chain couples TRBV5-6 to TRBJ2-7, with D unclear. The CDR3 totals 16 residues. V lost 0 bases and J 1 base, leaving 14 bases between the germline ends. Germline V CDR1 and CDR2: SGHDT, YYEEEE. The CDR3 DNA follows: TGTGCCAGCAGCTTGGTTTGGGCAGAGTCTTCCTACGAGCAGTACTTC. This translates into CASSLVWAESSYEQYF.

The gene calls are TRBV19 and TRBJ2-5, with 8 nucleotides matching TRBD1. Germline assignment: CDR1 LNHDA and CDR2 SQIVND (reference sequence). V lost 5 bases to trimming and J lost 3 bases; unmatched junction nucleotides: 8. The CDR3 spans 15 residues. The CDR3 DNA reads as TGTGCCAGTAGTGTGGGGACAGGTGGAAAAGAGACCCAGTACTTC. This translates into CASSVGTGGKETQYF.